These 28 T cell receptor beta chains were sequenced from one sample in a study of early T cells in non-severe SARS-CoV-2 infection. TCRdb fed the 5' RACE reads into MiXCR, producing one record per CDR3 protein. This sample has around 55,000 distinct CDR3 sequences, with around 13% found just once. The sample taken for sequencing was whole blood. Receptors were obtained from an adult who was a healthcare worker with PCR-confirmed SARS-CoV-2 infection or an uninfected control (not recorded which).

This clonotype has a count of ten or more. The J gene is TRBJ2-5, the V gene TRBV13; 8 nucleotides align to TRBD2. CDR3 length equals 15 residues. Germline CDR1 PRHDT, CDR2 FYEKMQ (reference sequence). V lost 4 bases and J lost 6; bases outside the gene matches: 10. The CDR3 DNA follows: TGTGCCAGCAGCTCCCCGGGACTAGGACATCAGACCCAGTACTTC. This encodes CASSSPGLGHQTQYF.

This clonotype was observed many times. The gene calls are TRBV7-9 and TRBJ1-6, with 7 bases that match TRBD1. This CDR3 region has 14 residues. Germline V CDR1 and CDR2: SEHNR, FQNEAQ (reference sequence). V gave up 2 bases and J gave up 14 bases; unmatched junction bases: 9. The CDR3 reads CASSLHRQGMALHF. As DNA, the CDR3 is TGTGCCAGCAGCTTACACCGACAGGGTATGGCCCTCCACTTT.

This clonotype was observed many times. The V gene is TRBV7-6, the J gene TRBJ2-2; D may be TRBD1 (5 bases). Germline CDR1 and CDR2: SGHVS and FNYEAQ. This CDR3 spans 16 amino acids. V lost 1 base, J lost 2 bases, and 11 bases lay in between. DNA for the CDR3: TGTGCCAGCAGCTTAGGCCAGGGAAGTAACACCGGGGAGCTGTTTTTT. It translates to CASSLGQGSNTGELFF. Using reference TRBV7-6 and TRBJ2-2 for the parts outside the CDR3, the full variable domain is GAGVSQSPRYKVTKRGQDVALRCDPISGHVSLYWYRQALGQGPEFLTYFNYEAQQDKSGLPNDRFSAERPEGSISTLTIQRTEQRDSAMYRCASSLGQGSNTGELFFGEGSRLTVL.

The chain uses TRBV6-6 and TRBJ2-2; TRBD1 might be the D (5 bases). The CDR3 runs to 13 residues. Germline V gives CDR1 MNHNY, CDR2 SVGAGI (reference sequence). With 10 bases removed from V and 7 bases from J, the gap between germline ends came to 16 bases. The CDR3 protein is CAIRASLGGELFF. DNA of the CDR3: TGTGCCATCAGGGCTTCCTTGGGCGGGGAGCTGTTTTTT.

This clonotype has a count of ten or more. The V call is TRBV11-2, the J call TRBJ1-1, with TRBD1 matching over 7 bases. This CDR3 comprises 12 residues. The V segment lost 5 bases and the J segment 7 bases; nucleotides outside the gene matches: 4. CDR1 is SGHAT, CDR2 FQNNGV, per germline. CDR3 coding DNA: TGTGCCAGCAGCCAACAGGGGATTGAAGCTTTCTTT. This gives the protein CASSQQGIEAFF.

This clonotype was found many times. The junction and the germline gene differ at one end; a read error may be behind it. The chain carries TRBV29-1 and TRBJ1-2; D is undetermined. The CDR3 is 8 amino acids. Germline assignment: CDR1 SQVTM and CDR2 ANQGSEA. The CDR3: CSAWEDLF. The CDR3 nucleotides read TGCAGCGCCTGGGAGGACCTCTTC.

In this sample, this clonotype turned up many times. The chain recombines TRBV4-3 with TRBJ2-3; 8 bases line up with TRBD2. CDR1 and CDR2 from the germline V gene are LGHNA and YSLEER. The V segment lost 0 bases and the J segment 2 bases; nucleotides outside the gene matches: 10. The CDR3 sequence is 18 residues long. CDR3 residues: CASSQEAGGPPYTDTQYF. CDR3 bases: TGCGCCAGCAGCCAAGAGGCGGGGGGCCCACCCTACACAGATACGCAGTATTTT.

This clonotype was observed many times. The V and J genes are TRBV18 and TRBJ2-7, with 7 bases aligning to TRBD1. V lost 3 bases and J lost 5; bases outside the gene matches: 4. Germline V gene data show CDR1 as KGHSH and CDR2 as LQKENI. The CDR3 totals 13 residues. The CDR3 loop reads CASSPRGPDEQYF. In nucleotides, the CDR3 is TGTGCCAGCTCACCGAGGGGGCCCGACGAGCAGTACTTC.

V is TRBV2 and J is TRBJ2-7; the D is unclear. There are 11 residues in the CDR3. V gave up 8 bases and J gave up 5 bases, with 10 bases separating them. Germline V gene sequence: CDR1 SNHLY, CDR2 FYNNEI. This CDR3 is CASPRIHEQYF. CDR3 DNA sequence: TGTGCCAGCCCCAGGATCCACGAGCAGTACTTC.

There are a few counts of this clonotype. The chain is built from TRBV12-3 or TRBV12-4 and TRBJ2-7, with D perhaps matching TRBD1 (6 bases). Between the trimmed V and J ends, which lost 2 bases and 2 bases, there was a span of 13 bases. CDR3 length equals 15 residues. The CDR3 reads CASSLWSQGTYEQYF. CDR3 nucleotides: TGTGCCAGCAGTTTATGGTCACAGGGCACCTACGAGCAGTACTTC.

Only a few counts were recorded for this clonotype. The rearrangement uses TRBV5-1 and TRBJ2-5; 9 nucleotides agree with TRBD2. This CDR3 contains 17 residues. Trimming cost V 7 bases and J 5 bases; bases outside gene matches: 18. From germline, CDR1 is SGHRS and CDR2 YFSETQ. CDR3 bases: TGCGCCAGCTCCGGCGGGGGCCTAGCGGGGTCCGGGGAGACCCAGTACTTC. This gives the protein CASSGGGLAGSGETQYF.

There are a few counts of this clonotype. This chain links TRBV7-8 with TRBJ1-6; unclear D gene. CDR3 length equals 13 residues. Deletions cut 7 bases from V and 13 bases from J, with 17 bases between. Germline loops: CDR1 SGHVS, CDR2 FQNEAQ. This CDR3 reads CASTLGLATPLHF. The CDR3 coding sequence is TGTGCCAGCACCTTGGGGTTGGCGACTCCCCTCCACTTT.

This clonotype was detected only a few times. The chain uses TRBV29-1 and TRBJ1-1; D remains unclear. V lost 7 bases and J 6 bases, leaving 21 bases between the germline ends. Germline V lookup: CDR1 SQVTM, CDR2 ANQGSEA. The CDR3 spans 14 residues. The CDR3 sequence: CSANLRIGFAEAFF. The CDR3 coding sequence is TGCAGCGCTAACCTTAGGATCGGTTTCGCTGAAGCTTTCTTT.

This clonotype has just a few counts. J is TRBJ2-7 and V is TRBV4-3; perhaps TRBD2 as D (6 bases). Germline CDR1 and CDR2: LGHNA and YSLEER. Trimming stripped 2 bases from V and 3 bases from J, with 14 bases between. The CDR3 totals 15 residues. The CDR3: CASSQHRDGGYEQYF. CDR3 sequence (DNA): TGCGCCAGCAGCCAACACCGGGACGGGGGCTACGAGCAGTACTTC.

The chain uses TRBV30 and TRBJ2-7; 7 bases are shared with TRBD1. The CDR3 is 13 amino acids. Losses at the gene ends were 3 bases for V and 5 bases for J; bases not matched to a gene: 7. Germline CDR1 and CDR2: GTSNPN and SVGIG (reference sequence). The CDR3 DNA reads TGTGCCTGGAGCAGACAGGGTAACGACGAGCAGTACTTC. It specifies CAWSRQGNDEQYF.

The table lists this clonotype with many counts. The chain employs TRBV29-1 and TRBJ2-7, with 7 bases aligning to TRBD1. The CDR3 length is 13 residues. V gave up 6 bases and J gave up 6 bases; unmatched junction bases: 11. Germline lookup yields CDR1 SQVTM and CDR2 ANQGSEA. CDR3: CSVEQGKMGEQYF. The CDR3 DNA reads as TGCAGCGTCGAACAGGGGAAGATGGGCGAGCAGTACTTC.

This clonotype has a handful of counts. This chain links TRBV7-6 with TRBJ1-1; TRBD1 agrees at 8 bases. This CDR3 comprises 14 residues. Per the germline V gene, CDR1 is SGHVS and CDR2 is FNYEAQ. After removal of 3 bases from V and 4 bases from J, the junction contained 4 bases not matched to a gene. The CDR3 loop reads CASSFRGQITEAFF. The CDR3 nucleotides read TGTGCCAGCAGCTTCAGGGGGCAGATCACTGAAGCTTTCTTT.

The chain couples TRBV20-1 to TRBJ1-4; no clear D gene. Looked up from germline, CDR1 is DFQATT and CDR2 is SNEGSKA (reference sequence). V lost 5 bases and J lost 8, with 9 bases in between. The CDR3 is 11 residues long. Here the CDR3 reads CSADLREKLFF. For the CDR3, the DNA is TGCAGTGCTGACCTCAGGGAAAAACTGTTTTTT.

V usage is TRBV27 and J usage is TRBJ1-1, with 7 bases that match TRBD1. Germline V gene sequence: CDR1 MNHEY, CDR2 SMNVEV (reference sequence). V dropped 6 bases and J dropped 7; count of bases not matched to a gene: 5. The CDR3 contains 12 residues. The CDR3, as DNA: TGTGCCAGCAGCCGACAGGGTCTTGAAGCTTTCTTT. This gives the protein CASSRQGLEAFF.

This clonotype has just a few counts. CDR3 bases: TGTGCCAGTAGTGTCAATAGCAATCAGCCCCAGCATTTT. Translation: CASSVNSNQPQHF. This chain connects TRBV19 to TRBJ1-5; D not resolved. This CDR3 comprises 13 residues. The V gene's germline CDR1 is LNHDA and CDR2 SQIVND (reference sequence). V was shortened by 5 bases and J by 0 bases, with 5 bases between the two germline ends.

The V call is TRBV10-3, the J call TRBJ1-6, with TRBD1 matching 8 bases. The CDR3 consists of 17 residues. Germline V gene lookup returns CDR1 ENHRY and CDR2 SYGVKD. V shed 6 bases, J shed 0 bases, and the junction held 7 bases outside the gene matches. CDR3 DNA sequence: TGTGCCATCAGGTCTGGACAGGGAGGCTCCTATAATTCACCCCTCCACTTT. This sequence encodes CAIRSGQGGSYNSPLHF.

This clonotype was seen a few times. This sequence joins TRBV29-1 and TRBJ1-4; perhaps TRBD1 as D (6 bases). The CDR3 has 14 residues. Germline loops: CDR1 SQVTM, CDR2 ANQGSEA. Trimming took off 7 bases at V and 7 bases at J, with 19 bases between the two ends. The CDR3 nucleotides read TGCAGCGCCCGACGGGGGGCAGGTAGTGAAAAACTGTTTTTT. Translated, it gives CSARRGAGSEKLFF.

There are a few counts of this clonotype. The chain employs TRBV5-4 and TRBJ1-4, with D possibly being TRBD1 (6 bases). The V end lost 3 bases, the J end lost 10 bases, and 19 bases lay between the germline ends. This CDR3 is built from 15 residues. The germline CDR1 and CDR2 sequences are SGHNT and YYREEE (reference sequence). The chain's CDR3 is CASSSQQGRDGKLFF. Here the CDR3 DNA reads TGTGCCAGCAGCTCGCAACAGGGTCGGGACGGAAAACTGTTTTTT.

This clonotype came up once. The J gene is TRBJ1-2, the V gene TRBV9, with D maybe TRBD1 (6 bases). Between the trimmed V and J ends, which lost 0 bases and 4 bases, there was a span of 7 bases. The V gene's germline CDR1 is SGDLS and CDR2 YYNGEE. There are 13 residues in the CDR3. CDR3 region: CASSVGGGYGYTF. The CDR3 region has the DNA TGTGCCAGCAGCGTAGGAGGGGGCTATGGCTACACCTTC.

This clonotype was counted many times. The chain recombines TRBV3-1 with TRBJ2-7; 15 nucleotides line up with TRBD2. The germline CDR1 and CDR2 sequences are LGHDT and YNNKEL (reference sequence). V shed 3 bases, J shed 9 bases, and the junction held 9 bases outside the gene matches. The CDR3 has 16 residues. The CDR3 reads CASSHGTSGGPALQYF. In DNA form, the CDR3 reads TGTGCCAGCAGCCACGGGACTAGCGGGGGGCCGGCCCTGCAGTACTTC.

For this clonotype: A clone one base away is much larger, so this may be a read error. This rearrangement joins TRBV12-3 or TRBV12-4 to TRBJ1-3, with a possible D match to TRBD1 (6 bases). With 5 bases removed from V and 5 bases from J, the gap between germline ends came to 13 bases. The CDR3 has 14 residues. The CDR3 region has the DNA TGTGCCAGCAGTCGGGGGGCAGCTAGAAACACCATATATTTT. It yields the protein CASSRGAARNTIYF.

The CDR3 bases are TGTGCTAGTGGTCGTGGGGGCGCCGGTTTCTACGAGCAGTACTTC. Its protein product is CASGRGGAGFYEQYF. This chain links TRBV12-5 with TRBJ2-7, with D maybe TRBD1 (6 bases). The germline gives CDR1 LGHNT, CDR2 FRNRAP. Trimming removed 5 bases at V and 3 bases at J, with 17 bases between. The CDR3 is 15 amino acids.

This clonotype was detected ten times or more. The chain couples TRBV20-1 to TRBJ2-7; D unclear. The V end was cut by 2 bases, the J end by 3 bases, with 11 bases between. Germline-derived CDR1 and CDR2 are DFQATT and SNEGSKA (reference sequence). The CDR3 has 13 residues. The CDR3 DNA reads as TGCAGTGCTAGACGACGGACCGACTACGAGCAGTACTTC. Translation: CSARRRTDYEQYF.